These T cell receptor beta chains were read from a single sample in a study of blood T cell repertoires in COVID-19. The repertoire was sequenced with immunoSEQ multiplex PCR; TCRdb's copy has only in-frame clones and lacks some. Here the sample spans hundreds of thousands of clones, 65% to 85% being singletons. The sequenced sample was peripheral blood. Source of these receptors: a woman aged 80 or older with acute or convalescent COVID-19. Both conserved end residues are part of each CDR3. The order of the fields is J gene, V gene, clone size, D gene, CDR3 DNA, CDR3 protein. The D gene is left open where the match is weak. Not all rows give a size; the values are once, few, many and, for expanded clones, a class.

TRBJ1-5 | TRBV30 | NA | TRBD1 | TGTGCCTGCACAGGGGGCGCGGATCAGCCCCAGCATTTT | CACTGGADQPQHF
TRBJ2-7 | TRBV6-1 | NA | NA | TGTGCCAGCAGTGAATCGCCAGGGAGGTCCTACGAGCAGTACTTC | CASSESPGRSYEQYF
TRBJ2-1 | TRBV4-2 | NA | NA | TGTGCCAGCAGCCAAGATAGGAGGGCGGGTGAGCAGTTCTTC | CASSQDRRAGEQFF
TRBJ2-5 | TRBV5-1 | NA | NA | TGCGCCAGCAGCTTCCCCGGACAGCAAGAGACCCAGTACTTC | CASSFPGQQETQYF
TRBJ1-1 | TRBV7-8 | NA | NA | TGTGCCAGCAGCTTAGTCCGCAGGACTGAAGCTTTCTTT | CASSLVRRTEAFF
TRBJ1-2 | TRBV6-6 | NA | NA | TGTGCCAGCAGCCTTCAGGGTCAAAGTGGCTACACCTTC | CASSLQGQSGYTF
TRBJ2-7 | TRBV7-9 | few | NA | TGTGCCAGCAGCTTGGAACTAAAGCCTACGGAGCAGTACTTC | CASSLELKPTEQYF
TRBJ2-1 | TRBV11-3 | NA | NA | TGTGCCAGCAGCCCAGGGGTGTCCTACAATGAGCAGTTCTTC | CASSPGVSYNEQFF
TRBJ2-1 | TRBV30 | NA | NA | TGTGCCTGGAGTCCGGGGTCCAGCTCCTACAATGAGCAGTTCTTC | CAWSPGSSSYNEQFF
TRBJ1-4 | TRBV25-1 | NA | NA | TGTGCCAGCAGGGGGGCGGACGATTACCAGCGGAGGGAAAAACTGTTTTTT | CASRGADDYQRREKLFF
TRBJ2-5 | TRBV7-3 | NA | NA | TGTGCCAGCAGCTTACGCCCGGGTGAGACCCAGTACTTC | CASSLRPGETQYF
TRBJ2-1 | TRBV29-1 | NA | NA | TGCAGCGTGGAGGCCCGGGCAGAGCAGTTCTTC | CSVEARAEQFF
TRBJ2-2 | TRBV11-2 | NA | NA | TGTGCCAGCAGCCTAAAGGGAGCGGAGCCTACCGGGGAGCTGTTTTTT | CASSLKGAEPTGELFF
TRBJ1-3 | TRBV28 | NA | NA | TGTGCCAGCAGTAACAGGAACAGCTTAGGAAACACCATATATTTT | CASSNRNSLGNTIYF
TRBJ1-1 | TRBV19 | few | TRBD1 | TGTGCCAGTAGTCCCTTCTCGACAGGGCATACTGAAGCTTTCTTT | CASSPFSTGHTEAFF
TRBJ2-5 | TRBV3-1/TRBV3-2 | NA | TRBD2 | TGTGCCAGCAGCCAAGATAGACTAGCACAAGAGACCCAGTACTTC | CASSQDRLAQETQYF
TRBJ2-7 | TRBV3-1/TRBV3-2 | NA | TRBD1 | TGTGCCAGCAGCCAAGATAGGGCAGGGGGCTCCTACGAGCAGTACTTC | CASSQDRAGGSYEQYF
TRBJ1-3 | TRBV3-1/TRBV3-2 | NA | TRBD1 | TGTGCCAGCAGCCAAGTGTGGGACAGCTCTGGAAACACCATATATTTT | CASSQVWDSSGNTIYF
TRBJ1-6 | TRBV11-2 | NA | TRBD1 | TGTGCCAGCAGCGGGGGCAGGGGGCAGTTCTCCTCACCCCTCCACTTT | CASSGGRGQFSSPLHF
TRBJ2-3 | TRBV7-2 | once | TRBD2 | TGTGCCAGCAGCTTAGTAGGGCTAGCGGCCCAAGATACGCAGTATTTT | CASSLVGLAAQDTQYF
TRBJ2-7 | TRBV4-1 | NA | TRBD2 | TGCGCCAGCAGCCAAGGTGGTAGCGGGGGGGCCACCTCCTACGAGCAGTACTTC | CASSQGGSGGATSYEQYF
TRBJ1-3 | TRBV18 | NA | TRBD1 | TGTGCCAGCTCACCAGGGACAGACGTCGGAAACACCATATATTTT | CASSPGTDVGNTIYF
TRBJ2-2 | TRBV6-5 | NA | TRBD2 | TGTGCCAATGCTTGGGGAGGGGACACCGGGGAGCTGTTTTTT | CANAWGGDTGELFF
TRBJ2-3 | TRBV20-1 | NA | TRBD2 | TGCAGTGCTAGTATTGGACTAGCGATCACAGATACGCAGTATTTT | CSASIGLAITDTQYF
TRBJ1-2 | TRBV11-2 | few | TRBD1 | TGTGCCAGCAGCTCAACGACAGGGGGAGATGGCTACACCTTC | CASSSTTGGDGYTF
TRBJ2-7 | TRBV7-6 | NA | NA | TGTGCCAGCAGCTTATTACAGGGTGTTTCCTACGAGCAGTACTTC | CASSLLQGVSYEQYF
TRBJ2-7 | TRBV11-3 | few | TRBD1 | TGTGCCAGCAGCTTAACAGGGGTCTACGAGCAGTACTTC | CASSLTGVYEQYF
TRBJ1-5 | TRBV29-1 | NA | TRBD1 | TGCAGCGTAGGGTGGGGACAGGGTACTCAGCCCCAGCATTTT | CSVGWGQGTQPQHF
TRBJ2-3 | TRBV7-9 | once | TRBD2 | TGTGCCAGCAGCTTAAAGACTAGCGGGGTTAGCACAGATACGCAGTATTTT | CASSLKTSGVSTDTQYF
TRBJ1-1 | TRBV7-9 | NA | NA | TGTGCCAGCAGCTTAAGGCAACGGGTATTCACTGAAGCTTTCTTT | CASSLRQRVFTEAFF
TRBJ1-6 | TRBV4-1 | few | NA | TGCGCCAGCAGCCAAGAGGGCCGGACAGACTATAATTCACCCCTCCACTTT | CASSQEGRTDYNSPLHF
TRBJ1-4 | TRBV2 | NA | NA | TGTGCCAGCAGTGAGCGCATTGAAAAACTGTTTTTT | CASSERIEKLFF